The T cell receptor beta chain described here comes from a study of CD8 T cells in Susac syndrome. Random hexamers were used to reverse transcribe roughly 0.45 to 1 ug of RNA. A single record per CDR3 protein comes from TCRdb applying MiXCR to the immunoSEQ multiplex PCR reads. The sample lists about 140,000 distinct CDR3 sequences, 85% to 95% occurring once. V gave up 0 bases and J gave up 2 bases, with 15 bases separating them. The CDR3 extends over 16 amino acids. Germline CDR1 and CDR2: DFQATT and SNEGSKA (reference sequence). The material sequenced was CD4+ T cells from PBMCs. V usage is TRBV20-1 and J usage is TRBJ2-3; D remains ambiguous. The sequence came from a human donor with multiple sclerosis. The CDR3 bases are TGCAGTGCTAGAGATCTGTCAGGTTACTCCACAGATACGCAGTATTTT. It is translated as CSARDLSGYSTDTQYF.